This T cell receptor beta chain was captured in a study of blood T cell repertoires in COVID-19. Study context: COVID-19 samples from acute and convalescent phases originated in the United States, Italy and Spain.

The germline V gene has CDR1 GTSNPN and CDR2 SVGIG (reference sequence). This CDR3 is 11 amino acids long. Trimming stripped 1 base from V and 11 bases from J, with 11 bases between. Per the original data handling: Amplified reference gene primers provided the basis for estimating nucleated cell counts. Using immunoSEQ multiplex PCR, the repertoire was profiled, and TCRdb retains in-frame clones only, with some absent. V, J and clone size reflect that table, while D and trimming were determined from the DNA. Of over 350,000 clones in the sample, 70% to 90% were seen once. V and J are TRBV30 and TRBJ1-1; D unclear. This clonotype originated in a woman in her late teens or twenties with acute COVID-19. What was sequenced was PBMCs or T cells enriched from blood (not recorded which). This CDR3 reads CAWSGLARAFF. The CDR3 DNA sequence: TGTGCCTGGAGTGGACTGGCGAGGGCTTTCTTT.